The 3 T cell receptor beta chains in this list originate from one sample, sequenced in a study of T-cell memory formation after mild COVID-19. A single record per CDR3 protein comes from TCRdb applying MiXCR to the 5' RACE reads. The sample holds 110,000 to 150,000 distinct CDR3 sequences, around 15% seen once. The source material was PBMCs or a T cell subset sorted from them (not recorded which). These receptors originate from an adult woman who had mild COVID-19 (a few samples of this study predate the infection). Cell type and time point are not known.

This clonotype was recorded a few times. The chain couples TRBV7-8 to TRBJ2-3, with D maybe TRBD2 (6 bases). Trimming shortened V by 3 bases and J by 2 bases, and 15 bases separated the two germline ends. Germline V CDR1 and CDR2: SGHVS, FQNEAQ. This CDR3 has 16 amino acids. This chain's CDR3 is CASSFGLTSATDTQYF. The CDR3 DNA follows: TGTGCCAGCAGCTTCGGACTAACCTCGGCCACAGATACGCAGTATTTT.

This clonotype has more than one count but fewer than ten. The V gene is TRBV9, the J gene TRBJ2-7, with 7 bases aligning to TRBD2. Germline values: CDR1 SGDLS, CDR2 YYNGEE. This CDR3 contains 15 residues. Trimming cost V 1 base and J 0 bases; bases outside gene matches: 4. CDR3 nucleotides: TGTGCCAGCAGCGTATCAAGCGGGATCTCCTACGAGCAGTACTTC. This sequence encodes CASSVSSGISYEQYF.

This clonotype was seen repeatedly, ten times or more. The chain couples TRBV7-8 to TRBJ2-5; no firm D call. Germline CDR1 and CDR2: SGHVS and FQNEAQ. V dropped 1 base and J dropped 5 bases, with 14 bases sitting between them. CDR3 size: 15 residues. Here the CDR3 reads CASSLEGASWETQYF. The CDR3, as DNA: TGTGCCAGCAGCTTAGAAGGTGCCTCCTGGGAGACCCAGTACTTC.